This TCR beta chain came from a study of blood T cell repertoires in COVID-19. The V segment lost 3 bases and the J segment 7 bases; nucleotides outside the gene matches: 12. The germline V gene encodes CDR1 SGHKS and CDR2 YYEKEE (reference sequence). The CDR3 runs 15 residues. Generated by immunoSEQ multiplex PCR, the TCRdb table keeps only in-frame clones and is missing some. The profile shows around 72,000 clones, more than 80% of them singletons. This clone was recorded a few times. The sequence was collected from a woman in her seventies with acute or convalescent COVID-19. The sample taken for sequencing was peripheral blood. V usage is TRBV5-5 and J usage is TRBJ2-7, with 8 positions matching TRBD1. The CDR3 coding sequence is TGTGCCAGCAGCTCACGCACAGGGGGTGTAGGTGAGCAGTACTTC. Translating gives CASSSRTGGVGEQYF. The entire variable domain, with the rest obtained from reference TRBV5-5 and TRBJ2-7, is as follows: DAGVTQSPTHLIKTRGQQVTLRCSPISGHKSVSWYQQVLGQGPQFIFQYYEKEERGRGNFPDRFSARQFPNYSSELNVNALLLGDSALYLCASSSRTGGVGEQYFGPGTRLTVT.